The 2 T cell receptor beta chains listed next were all sequenced from one sample in a study of beta chain features in type 1 diabetes. Whole-study results and caveats: Shortening that was moderate but significant affected the TCRB CDR3s of Type 1 diabetes patients in all four CD4+ subsets.

The study reverse transcribed the entire isolated RNA, so it sequenced expressed TCRB transcripts. The method was immunoSEQ multiplex PCR; TCRdb's version includes in-frame clones alone and lacks a portion of them. The sample carries some 350,000 clones, roughly 12% recorded once. Their specific antigens are unknown. Sequencing used naive CD4+ T cells from blood. Receptors originate from a woman aged 18-35 years with type 1 diabetes.

This clone has only a few counts. The chain employs TRBV10-3 and TRBJ2-2; TRBD2 matches 7 bases. The V segment lost 5 bases and the J segment 7 bases; nucleotides outside the gene matches: 7. This CDR3 is built from 14 residues. CDR1 and CDR2 from the germline V gene are ENHRY and SYGVKD. CDR3 coding DNA: TGTGCCATCAGTCCACTAGCGACCCGCGGGGAGCTGTTTTTT. It specifies CAISPLATRGELFF.

CDR3 sequence reads: CASSILQGGRNEQFF. DNA for the CDR3: TGTGCCAGTAGTATTCTCCAGGGGGGAAGGAATGAGCAGTTCTTC. This rearrangement joins TRBV19 to TRBJ2-1; D may be TRBD1 (7 bases). The V end lost 3 bases, the J end lost 7 bases, and 16 bases lay between the germline ends. CDR1 and CDR2 from the germline V gene are LNHDA and SQIVND (reference sequence). The CDR3 is made up of 15 amino acids.